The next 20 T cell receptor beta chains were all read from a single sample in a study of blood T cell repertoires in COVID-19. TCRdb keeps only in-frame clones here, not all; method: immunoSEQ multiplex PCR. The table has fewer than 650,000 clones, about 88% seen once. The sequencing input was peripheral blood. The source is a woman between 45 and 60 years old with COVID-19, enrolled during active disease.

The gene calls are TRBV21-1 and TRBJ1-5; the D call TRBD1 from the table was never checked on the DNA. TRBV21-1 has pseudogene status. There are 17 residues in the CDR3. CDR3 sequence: CASSGKPGQGVKQPQHF. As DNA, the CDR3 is TGTGCCAGCAGCGGGAAACCGGGACAGGGGGTCAAGCAGCCCCAGCATTTT.

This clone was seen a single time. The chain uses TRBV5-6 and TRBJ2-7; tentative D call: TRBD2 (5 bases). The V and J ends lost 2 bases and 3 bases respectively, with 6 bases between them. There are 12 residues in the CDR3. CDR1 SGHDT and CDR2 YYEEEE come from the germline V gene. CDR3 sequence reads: CASSFGVYEQYF. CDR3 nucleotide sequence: TGTGCCAGCAGCTTCGGGGTCTACGAGCAGTACTTC.

CDR3 sequence reads: CASSDRGQGEGNTIYF. In nucleotides, the CDR3 is TGTGCCAGCAGCGACAGGGGACAGGGGGAAGGAAACACCATATATTTT. The chain recombines TRBV5-4 with TRBJ1-3; 11 positions agree with TRBD1. The V gene's germline CDR1 is SGHNT and CDR2 YYREEE (reference sequence). CDR3 size: 16 residues. V trimming: 4 bases; J trimming: 4 bases; junction bases outside the gene matches: 7.

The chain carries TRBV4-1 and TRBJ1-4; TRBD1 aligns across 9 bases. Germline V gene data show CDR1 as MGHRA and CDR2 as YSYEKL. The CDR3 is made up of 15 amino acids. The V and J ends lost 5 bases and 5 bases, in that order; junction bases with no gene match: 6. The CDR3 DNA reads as TGCGCCAGCAGCTCACCCGGGACAGGGAATGAAAAACTGTTTTTT. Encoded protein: CASSSPGTGNEKLFF.

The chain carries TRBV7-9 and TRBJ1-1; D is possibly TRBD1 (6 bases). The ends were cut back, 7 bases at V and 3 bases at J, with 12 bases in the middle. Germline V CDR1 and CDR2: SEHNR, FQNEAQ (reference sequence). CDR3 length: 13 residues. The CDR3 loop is CASKQGGDTEAFF. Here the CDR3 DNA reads TGTGCCAGCAAACAGGGTGGGGACACTGAAGCTTTCTTT. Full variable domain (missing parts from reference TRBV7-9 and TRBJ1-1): DTGVSQNPRHKITKRGQNVTFRCDPISEHNRLYWYRQTLGQGPEFLTYFQNEAQLEKSRLLSDRFSAERPKGSFSTLEIQRTEQGDSAMYLCASKQGGDTEAFFGQGTRLTVV.

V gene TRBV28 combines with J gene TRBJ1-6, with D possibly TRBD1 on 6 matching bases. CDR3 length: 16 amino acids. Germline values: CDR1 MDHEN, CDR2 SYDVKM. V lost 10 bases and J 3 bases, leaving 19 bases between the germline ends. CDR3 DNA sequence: TGTGCCACCTGGTCCCAGGGGCTAGACTATAATTCACCCCTCCACTTT. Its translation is CATWSQGLDYNSPLHF.

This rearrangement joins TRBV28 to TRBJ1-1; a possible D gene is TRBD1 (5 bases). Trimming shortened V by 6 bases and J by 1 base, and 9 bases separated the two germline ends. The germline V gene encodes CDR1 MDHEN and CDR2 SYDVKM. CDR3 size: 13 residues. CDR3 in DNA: TGTGCCAGCAGGCCCACAGGGAACACTGAAGCTTTCTTT. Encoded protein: CASRPTGNTEAFF. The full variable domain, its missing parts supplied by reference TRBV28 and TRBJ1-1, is DVKVTQSSRYLVKRTGEKVFLECVQDMDHENMFWYRQDPGLGLRLIYFSYDVKMKEKGDIPEGYSVSREKKERFSLILESASTNQTSMYLCASRPTGNTEAFFGQGTRLTVV.

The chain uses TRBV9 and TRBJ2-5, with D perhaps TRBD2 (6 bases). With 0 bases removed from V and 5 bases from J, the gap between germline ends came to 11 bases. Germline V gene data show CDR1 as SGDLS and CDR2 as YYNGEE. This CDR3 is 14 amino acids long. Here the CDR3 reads CASSVADGGETQYF. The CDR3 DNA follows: TGTGCCAGCAGCGTAGCGGATGGGGGGGAGACCCAGTACTTC. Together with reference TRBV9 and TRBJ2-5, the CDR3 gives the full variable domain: DSGVTQTPKHLITATGQRVTLRCSPRSGDLSVYWYQQSLDQGLQFLIQYYNGEERAKGNILERFSAQQFPDLHSELNLSSLELGDSALYFCASSVADGGETQYFGPGTRLLVL.

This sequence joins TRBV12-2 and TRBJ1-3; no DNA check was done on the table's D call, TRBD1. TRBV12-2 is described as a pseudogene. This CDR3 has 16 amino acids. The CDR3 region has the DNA TGTGCAAGTCGCCCCCGACAGGTTAACTCTGGAAACACCATATATTTT. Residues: CASRPRQVNSGNTIYF.

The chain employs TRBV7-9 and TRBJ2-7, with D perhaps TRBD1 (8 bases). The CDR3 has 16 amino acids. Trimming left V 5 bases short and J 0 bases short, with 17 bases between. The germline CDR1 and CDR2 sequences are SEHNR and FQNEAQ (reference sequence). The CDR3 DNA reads TGTGCCAGCAGCCCACAGGGGGGGTCCCTCTCCTACGAGCAGTACTTC. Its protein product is CASSPQGGSLSYEQYF.

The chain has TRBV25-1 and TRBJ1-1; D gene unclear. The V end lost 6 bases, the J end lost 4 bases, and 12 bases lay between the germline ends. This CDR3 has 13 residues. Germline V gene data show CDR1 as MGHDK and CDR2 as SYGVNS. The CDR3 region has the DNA TGTGCCAGCAGCCGGGGAGGGAGCACTGAAGCTTTCTTT. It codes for CASSRGGSTEAFF.

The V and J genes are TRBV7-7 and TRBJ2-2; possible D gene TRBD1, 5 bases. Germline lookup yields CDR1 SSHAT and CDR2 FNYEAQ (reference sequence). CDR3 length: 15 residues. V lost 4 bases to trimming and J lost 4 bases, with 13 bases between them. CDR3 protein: CASSWGSPGTGELFF. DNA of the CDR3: TGTGCCAGCAGCTGGGGCTCACCGGGCACCGGGGAGCTGTTTTTT.

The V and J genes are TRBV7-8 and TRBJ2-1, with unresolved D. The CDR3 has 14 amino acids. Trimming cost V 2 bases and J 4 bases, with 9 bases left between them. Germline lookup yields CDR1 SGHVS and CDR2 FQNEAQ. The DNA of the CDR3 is TGTGCCAGCAGCTTAAGTGGCCGATACAATGAGCAGTTCTTC. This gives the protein CASSLSGRYNEQFF.

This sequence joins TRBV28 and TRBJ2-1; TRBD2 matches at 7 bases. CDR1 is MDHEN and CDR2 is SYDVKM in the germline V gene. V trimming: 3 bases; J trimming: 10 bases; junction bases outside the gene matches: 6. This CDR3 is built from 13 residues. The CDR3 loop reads CASSLAGGGEQFF. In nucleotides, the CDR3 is TGTGCCAGCAGTTTGGCCGGGGGAGGGGAGCAGTTCTTC. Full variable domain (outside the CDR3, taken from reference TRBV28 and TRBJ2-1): DVKVTQSSRYLVKRTGEKVFLECVQDMDHENMFWYRQDPGLGLRLIYFSYDVKMKEKGDIPEGYSVSREKKERFSLILESASTNQTSMYLCASSLAGGGEQFFGPGTRLTVL.

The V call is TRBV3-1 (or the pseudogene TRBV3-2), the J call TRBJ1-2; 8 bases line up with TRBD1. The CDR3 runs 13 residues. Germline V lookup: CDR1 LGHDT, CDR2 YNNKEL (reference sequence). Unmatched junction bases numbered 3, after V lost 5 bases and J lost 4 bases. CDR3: CASSDRGSYGYTF. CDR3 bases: TGTGCCAGCAGCGACAGGGGCTCCTATGGCTACACCTTC.

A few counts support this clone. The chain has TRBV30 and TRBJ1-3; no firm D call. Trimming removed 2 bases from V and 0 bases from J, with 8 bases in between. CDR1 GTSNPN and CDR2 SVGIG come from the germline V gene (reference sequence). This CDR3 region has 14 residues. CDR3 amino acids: CAWSTEGSGNTIYF. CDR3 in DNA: TGTGCCTGGAGTACAGAGGGCTCTGGAAACACCATATATTTT. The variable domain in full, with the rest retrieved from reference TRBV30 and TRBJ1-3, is SQTIHQWPATLVQPVGSPLSLECTVEGTSNPNLYWYRQAAGRGLQLLFYSVGIGQISSEVPQNLSASRPQDRQFILSSKKLLLSDSGFYLCAWSTEGSGNTIYFGEGSWLTVV.

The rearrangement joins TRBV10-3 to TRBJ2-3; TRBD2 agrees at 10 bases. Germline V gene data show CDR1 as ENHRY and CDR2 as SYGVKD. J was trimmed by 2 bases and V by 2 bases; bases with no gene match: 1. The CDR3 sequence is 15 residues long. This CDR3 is CAISETSGDTDTQYF. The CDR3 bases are TGTGCCATCAGTGAGACTAGCGGGGACACAGATACGCAGTATTTT.

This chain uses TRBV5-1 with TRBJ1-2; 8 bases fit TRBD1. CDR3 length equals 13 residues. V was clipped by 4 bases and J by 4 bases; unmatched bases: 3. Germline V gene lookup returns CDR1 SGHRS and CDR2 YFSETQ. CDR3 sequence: CASSGQGSYGYTF. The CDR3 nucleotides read TGCGCCAGCAGCGGACAGGGTTCCTATGGCTACACCTTC.

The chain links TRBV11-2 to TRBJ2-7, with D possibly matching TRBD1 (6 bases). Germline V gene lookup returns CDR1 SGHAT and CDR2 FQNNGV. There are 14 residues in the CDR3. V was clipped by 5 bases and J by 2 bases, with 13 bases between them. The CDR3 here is CASSQGTIPYEQYF. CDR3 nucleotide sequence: TGTGCCAGCAGCCAAGGGACAATCCCCTACGAGCAGTACTTC.

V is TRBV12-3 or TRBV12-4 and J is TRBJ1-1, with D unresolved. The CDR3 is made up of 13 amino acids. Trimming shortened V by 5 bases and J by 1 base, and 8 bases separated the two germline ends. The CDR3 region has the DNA TGTGCCAGCAGTCCTAGGAGGAACACTGAAGCTTTCTTT. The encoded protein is CASSPRRNTEAFF.